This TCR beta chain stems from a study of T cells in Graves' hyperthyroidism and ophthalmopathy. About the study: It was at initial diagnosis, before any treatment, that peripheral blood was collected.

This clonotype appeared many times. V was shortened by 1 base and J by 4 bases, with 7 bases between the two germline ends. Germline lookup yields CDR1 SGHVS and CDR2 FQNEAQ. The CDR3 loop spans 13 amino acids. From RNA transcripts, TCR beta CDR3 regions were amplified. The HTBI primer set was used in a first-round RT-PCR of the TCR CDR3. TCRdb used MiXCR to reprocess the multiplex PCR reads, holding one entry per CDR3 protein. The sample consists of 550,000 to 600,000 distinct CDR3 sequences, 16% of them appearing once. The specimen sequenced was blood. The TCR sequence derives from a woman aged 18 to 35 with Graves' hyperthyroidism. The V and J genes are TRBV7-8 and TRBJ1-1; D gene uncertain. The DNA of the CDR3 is TGTGCCAGCAGCTTAGGAGGGCGCACTGAAGCTTTCTTT. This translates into CASSLGGRTEAFF.